These 32 T cell receptor beta chains originate from one sample sequenced in a study of CD8 T cells in ankylosing spondylitis. TCRdb itself ran the 5' RACE reads through MiXCR, one entry per CDR3 protein. Here the sample spans under 300,000 distinct CDR3 sequences, around 10% being singletons. Sequencing was performed on blood, either unsorted or a sorted T cell fraction (not recorded which). The source is a male donor with ankylosing spondylitis or in good health (not recorded which).

This clonotype was found many times. This chain uses TRBV5-1 with TRBJ2-1, with TRBD2 matching over 11 bases. The CDR3 runs to 17 residues. Trimming at V came to 5 bases and at J to 0 bases, leaving 7 bases not matched to a gene. Per germline, CDR1 SGHRS and CDR2 YFSETQ. The CDR3 loop reads CASRATSGTSSYNEQFF. The CDR3 nucleotides are TGCGCCAGCAGGGCGACTAGCGGGACAAGCTCCTACAATGAGCAGTTCTTC.

The sample holds a few counts of this clonotype. The chain carries TRBV27 and TRBJ2-7, with 7 bases aligning to TRBD1. The germline CDR1 and CDR2 sequences are MNHEY and SMNVEV (reference sequence). The CDR3 loop spans 15 amino acids. V was pared by 8 bases and J by 7 bases, with 17 bases of the junction left unmatched. CDR3 loop: CASSSTGYTSFEQYF. The DNA for the CDR3 is TGTGCCAGCTCATCGACAGGGTACACATCGTTTGAGCAGTACTTC.

This clonotype was seen many times. The chain recombines TRBV5-1 with TRBJ2-5; no clear D. Germline V gene sequence: CDR1 SGHRS, CDR2 YFSETQ. The CDR3 has 12 amino acids. The V end lost 5 bases, the J end lost 4 bases, and 9 bases lay between the germline ends. In DNA form, the CDR3 reads TGCGCCAGCAGGGTCGGTGTAGAGACCCAGTACTTC. Protein sequence: CASRVGVETQYF.

This chain uses TRBV18 with TRBJ2-3; 9 bases are a match to TRBD2. The length of the CDR3 is 17 residues. Germline trimming cut 3 bases from V and 4 bases from J; bases unmatched to any gene: 11. Germline V CDR1 and CDR2: KGHSH, LQKENI. In nucleotides, the CDR3 is TGTGCCAGCTCACCGACGGGGTTAGCGGGAGCATCAGATACGCAGTATTTT. It translates to CASSPTGLAGASDTQYF.

This clonotype was seen repeatedly, ten times or more. This chain joins TRBV9 and TRBJ2-2; a possible D gene is TRBD1 (6 bases). The CDR3 loop spans 14 amino acids. The germline gives CDR1 SGDLS, CDR2 YYNGEE. Trimming took 4 bases from V and 1 from J, leaving 8 bases between them. The CDR3 bases are TGTGCCAGCAGCCGGGGACAGAACACCGGGGAGCTGTTTTTT. This encodes CASSRGQNTGELFF.

This clonotype has ten or more counts. This chain links TRBV6-1 with TRBJ1-1; a weak D match, TRBD1 (6 bases). The CDR3 contains 15 residues. The V gene lost 2 bases and the J gene lost 4 bases, with 14 bases spanning the gap. In germline, CDR1 is MNHNS, CDR2 SASEGT. The CDR3 protein is CASSERGWVGTEAFF. CDR3 DNA: TGTGCCAGCAGTGAAAGGGGGTGGGTTGGCACTGAAGCTTTCTTT.

This clonotype was detected many times. The chain recombines TRBV25-1 with TRBJ2-3; 12 positions agree with TRBD2. In germline, CDR1 is MGHDK, CDR2 SYGVNS. This CDR3 region has 17 residues. V trimming: 3 bases; J trimming: 2 bases; junction bases outside the gene matches: 6. Here the CDR3 reads CASSDQTSGGLTDTQYF. In nucleotides, the CDR3 is TGTGCCAGCAGTGATCAGACTAGCGGGGGCCTCACAGATACGCAGTATTTT.

This clonotype was counted many times. The chain employs TRBV20-1 and TRBJ2-7; the D is unclear. CDR1 DFQATT and CDR2 SNEGSKA come from the germline V gene (reference sequence). Between the trimmed V and J ends, which lost 0 bases and 0 bases, there was a span of 3 bases. The length of the CDR3 is 12 residues. CDR3 residues: CSARETSYEQYF. DNA of the CDR3: TGCAGTGCTAGAGAGACCTCCTACGAGCAGTACTTC.

In its sample, this clonotype is medium-sized (0.01 to 0.1%). The chain uses TRBV20-1 and TRBJ2-7; 8 bases match TRBD2. Per germline, CDR1 DFQATT and CDR2 SNEGSKA (reference sequence). The CDR3 loop spans 15 amino acids. After removal of 0 bases from V and 3 bases from J, the junction contained 7 bases not matched to a gene. The CDR3 nucleotides are TGCAGTGCTAGAGATGTGGCCAGCGGGGGCTACGAGCAGTACTTC. This codes for CSARDVASGGYEQYF.

CDR3 bases: TGTGCCAGCAGTTCACAGAGACTATACTACGAGCAGTACTTC. It is translated as CASSSQRLYYEQYF. V usage is TRBV28 and J usage is TRBJ2-7; tentatively, D is TRBD2 (5 bases). From germline, CDR1 is MDHEN and CDR2 SYDVKM. The CDR3 spans 14 residues. Trimming stripped 4 bases from V and 3 bases from J, with 13 bases between.

The chain recombines TRBV7-9 with TRBJ1-5; TRBD1 is a possible D gene (5 bases). This CDR3 has 15 residues. Per germline, CDR1 SEHNR and CDR2 FQNEAQ (reference sequence). Trimming stripped 0 bases from V and 5 bases from J, with 11 bases between. CDR3 bases: TGTGCCAGCAGCTTAGCGCTGGGGGACCATCAGCCCCAGCATTTT. Its translation: CASSLALGDHQPQHF.

This clonotype has only one observation. The gene calls are TRBV3-1 and TRBJ1-1; D remains unclear. Germline loops: CDR1 LGHDT, CDR2 YNNKEL (reference sequence). The CDR3 extends over 13 amino acids. Deletions cut 4 bases from V and 4 bases from J, with 10 bases between. This CDR3 is CASSPRITTEAFF. The CDR3 DNA reads TGTGCCAGCAGCCCCAGGATAACCACTGAAGCTTTCTTT.

This clonotype was detected many times. The chain recombines TRBV5-1 with TRBJ2-7; D is unresolved. V was clipped by 2 bases and J by 4 bases, with 16 bases between them. The CDR3 has 15 residues. Germline V gene sequence: CDR1 SGHRS, CDR2 YFSETQ. The CDR3 protein is CASSLYRIERYEQYF. The CDR3 bases are TGCGCCAGCAGCTTATATAGGATTGAAAGGTACGAGCAGTACTTC. The whole variable domain, remainder taken from reference TRBV5-1 and TRBJ2-7, is KAGVTQTPRYLIKTRGQQVTLSCSPISGHRSVSWYQQTPGQGLQFLFEYFSETQRNKGNFPGRFSGRQFSNSRSEMNVSTLELGDSALYLCASSLYRIERYEQYFGPGTRLTVT.

This clonotype was detected only a few times. This rearrangement joins TRBV7-2 to TRBJ2-5; 10 nucleotides line up with TRBD2. This CDR3 contains 13 residues. CDR1 and CDR2 (germline): SGHTA, FQGNSA. V lost 6 bases and J lost 5; bases outside the gene matches: 3. CDR3 bases: TGTGCCAGCAGAGCGGGGGGGCGTGAGACCCAGTACTTC. Its protein is CASRAGGRETQYF.

This clonotype came up many times. The chain combines TRBV20-1 with TRBJ2-1; 7 bases map to TRBD1. The CDR3 has 13 residues. The junction had 7 bases not matched to a gene; V was cut back by 4 bases and J by 7 bases. In germline, CDR1 is DFQATT, CDR2 SNEGSKA (reference sequence). The CDR3 region has the DNA TGCAGTGCTACCGGGACAGACTGGAATGAGCAGTTCTTC. This encodes CSATGTDWNEQFF.

The sample holds many counts of this clonotype. This sequence joins TRBV20-1 and TRBJ2-7; D ambiguous. CDR1 DFQATT and CDR2 SNEGSKA come from the germline V gene (reference sequence). V shed 0 bases and J shed 4 bases, with 7 bases lying between them. CDR3 length: 12 amino acids. This CDR3 reads CSARDRWYEQYF. In DNA, the CDR3 is TGCAGTGCTAGAGATAGGTGGTACGAGCAGTACTTC.

V is TRBV25-1 and J is TRBJ2-2; D is unresolved. The V end was cut by 7 bases, the J end by 5 bases, with 14 bases between. Germline lookup yields CDR1 MGHDK and CDR2 SYGVNS. The CDR3 has 14 amino acids. As DNA, the CDR3 is TGTGCCAGCACTGGGAACAGTAGGACCGGGGAGCTGTTTTTT. It translates to CASTGNSRTGELFF.

The sample holds many counts of this clonotype. The chain joins TRBV5-1 to TRBJ2-7; D call uncertain. Germline V gives CDR1 SGHRS, CDR2 YFSETQ. The ends were cut back, 4 bases at V and 3 bases at J, with 17 bases in the middle. The CDR3 covers 15 residues. The CDR3 region has the DNA TGCGCCAGCAGCCCTACCCGCTTGAGTAGCTACGAGCAGTACTTC. It encodes CASSPTRLSSYEQYF.

This chain uses TRBV5-1 with TRBJ2-2; 10 bases map to TRBD2. V shed 0 bases, J shed 0 bases, and the junction held 5 bases outside the gene matches. CDR3 length: 18 amino acids. Germline CDR1 is SGHRS and CDR2 is YFSETQ. Written as DNA, the CDR3 is TGCGCCAGCAGCTTGGGACTAGCGGGCAAAGCGAACACCGGGGAGCTGTTTTTT. Translation: CASSLGLAGKANTGELFF.

This clonotype was detected ten times or more. The chain couples TRBV25-1 to TRBJ2-2; D may match TRBD1 or TRBD2 (5 bases each). Trimming left V 4 bases short and J 5 bases short, with 11 bases between. The CDR3 sequence is 14 residues long. Per the germline V gene, CDR1 is MGHDK and CDR2 is SYGVNS. CDR3 DNA: TGTGCCAGCAGTGGGGACGTATGGACCGGGGAGCTGTTTTTT. It yields the protein CASSGDVWTGELFF. The whole variable domain, remainder taken from reference TRBV25-1 and TRBJ2-2, is EADIYQTPRYLVIGTGKKITLECSQTMGHDKMYWYQQDPGMELHLIHYSYGVNSTEKGDLSSESTVSRIRTEHFPLTLESARPSHTSQYLCASSGDVWTGELFFGEGSRLTVL.

This clonotype came up a few times. This chain joins TRBV5-6 and TRBJ2-3; TRBD1 matches at 9 bases. The trim removed 0 bases at V and 15 bases at J, leaving 5 bases unmatched. This CDR3 region has 12 residues. Germline V gene lookup returns CDR1 SGHDT and CDR2 YYEEEE. DNA for the CDR3: TGTGCCAGCAGCTTGGGGGGGGACAGGGACTATTTT. Translated, it gives CASSLGGDRDYF.

This clonotype has a handful of counts. Here the CDR3 reads CASSHPIPGLAGGLRQFF. Written as DNA, the CDR3 is TGTGCCAGCAGCCATCCCATACCGGGACTAGCGGGAGGGTTAAGGCAGTTCTTC. This sequence joins TRBV3-1 and TRBJ2-1, with 16 bases matching TRBD2. The CDR3 consists of 18 residues. The V gene's germline CDR1 is LGHDT and CDR2 YNNKEL (reference sequence). After removal of 3 bases from V and 12 bases from J, the junction contained 14 bases not matched to a gene.

There are many counts of this clonotype. The rearrangement joins TRBV10-3 to TRBJ2-7; D may be TRBD2 (6 bases). This CDR3 comprises 13 residues. Germline assignment: CDR1 ENHRY and CDR2 SYGVKD. V was shortened by 0 bases and J by 6 bases, with 9 bases between the two germline ends. CDR3 region: CAISESLASEQYF. CDR3 bases: TGTGCCATCAGTGAGTCTCTAGCGAGCGAGCAGTACTTC.

This clonotype was found a few times. CDR3 sequence reads: CSARRVGGTGELFF. CDR3 DNA: TGCAGTGCTCGACGAGTAGGGGGAACCGGGGAGCTGTTTTTT. This chain joins TRBV20-1 and TRBJ2-2; D is perhaps TRBD1 (6 bases). Germline CDR1 and CDR2: DFQATT and SNEGSKA (reference sequence). This CDR3 contains 14 residues. Deletions cut 5 bases from V and 5 bases from J, with 15 bases between.

This clonotype was recorded at least ten times. The rearrangement joins TRBV5-6 to TRBJ2-1; 7 bases agree with TRBD1. V shed 5 bases, J shed 0 bases, and the junction held 5 bases outside the gene matches. The CDR3 is 15 residues long. The germline V gene has CDR1 SGHDT and CDR2 YYEEEE. This CDR3 is CASSYGTASYNEQFF. In nucleotides, the CDR3 is TGTGCCAGCAGTTACGGGACAGCCTCCTACAATGAGCAGTTCTTC.

This clonotype was recorded a few times. The chain carries TRBV14 and TRBJ2-1; a weak D match, TRBD2 (5 bases). CDR1 is SGHDN, CDR2 FVKESK, per germline. V was clipped by 4 bases and J by 0 bases, with 13 bases between them. This CDR3 contains 16 residues. The CDR3 DNA sequence: TGTGCCAGCAGCCTCCTCGGGGTAAGCTCCTACAATGAGCAGTTCTTC. Amino acids: CASSLLGVSSYNEQFF.

The table lists this clonotype with a few counts. The V and J genes are TRBV5-5 and TRBJ1-5; no clear D. Trimming cost V 3 bases and J 7 bases, with 14 bases left between them. The CDR3 spans 14 residues. Germline loops: CDR1 SGHKS, CDR2 YYEKEE (reference sequence). The CDR3 here is CASSSGSSAQPQHF. The CDR3 DNA reads as TGTGCCAGCAGCTCGGGCAGCAGCGCACAGCCCCAGCATTTT.

This clonotype has at least ten counts. The V gene is TRBV4-1, the J gene TRBJ2-3; 8 bases map to TRBD2. The germline CDR1 and CDR2 sequences are MGHRA and YSYEKL. The CDR3 runs 16 residues. V lost 1 base, J lost 0 bases, and 3 bases stayed unmatched. The CDR3 nucleotides are TGCGCCAGCAGCCAAGGTGTAGCGGGGAGCACAGATACGCAGTATTTT. It codes for CASSQGVAGSTDTQYF.

The chain uses TRBV11-2 and TRBJ2-1; 9 bases match TRBD2. From germline, CDR1 is SGHAT and CDR2 FQNNGV. V gave up 2 bases and J gave up 8 bases; unmatched junction bases: 7. The CDR3 has 15 residues. As DNA, the CDR3 is TGTGCCAGCAGCTTACTAACTAGCGGGTTATATGAGCAGTTCTTC. Translation: CASSLLTSGLYEQFF.

This clonotype was picked up many times. The chain is built from TRBV5-6 and TRBJ2-1, with 10 bases that match TRBD2. The trim removed 2 bases at V and 7 bases at J, leaving 27 bases unmatched. The CDR3 is 22 amino acids. CDR1 and CDR2 from the germline V gene are SGHDT and YYEEEE. This chain's CDR3 is CASSLPLGGPTPSGSFRNEQFF. Written as DNA, the CDR3 is TGTGCCAGCAGCTTACCCCTCGGGGGTCCAACCCCTAGCGGGAGTTTTAGGAATGAGCAGTTCTTC. Together with reference TRBV5-6 and TRBJ2-1, the CDR3 gives the full variable domain: DAGVTQSPTHLIKTRGQQVTLRCSPKSGHDTVSWYQQALGQGPQFIFQYYEEEERQRGNFPDRFSGHQFPNYSSELNVNALLLGDSALYLCASSLPLGGPTPSGSFRNEQFFGPGTRLTVL.

This clonotype was picked up many times. J is TRBJ1-4 and V is TRBV7-6; possible D gene TRBD1, 5 bases. Looked up from germline, CDR1 is SGHVS and CDR2 is FNYEAQ. Trimming removed 1 base from V and 13 bases from J, with 13 bases in between. This CDR3 is 13 amino acids long. The CDR3: CASSLVTRGVLFF. As DNA, the CDR3 is TGTGCCAGCAGCTTAGTGACCCGGGGGGTACTGTTTTTT. Looking up the rest from reference TRBV7-6 and TRBJ1-4 gives the full variable domain: GAGVSQSPRYKVTKRGQDVALRCDPISGHVSLYWYRQALGQGPEFLTYFNYEAQQDKSGLPNDRFSAERPEGSISTLTIQRTEQRDSAMYRCASSLVTRGVLFFGSGTQLSVL.

About this clonotype itself: Compared with germline, one end of the junction differs, possibly owing to a read error. V usage is TRBV28 and J usage is TRBJ1-4, with a weak D call TRBD1 (5 bases). In germline, CDR1 is MDHEN, CDR2 SYDVKM. CDR3 length: 14 amino acids. The CDR3 region is CASRPRVQRETLFF. CDR3 nucleotide sequence: TGTGCCAGCAGACCCAGGGTACAGCGGGAAACACTGTTTTTT.